The 6 T cell receptor beta chains below were found in one sample sequenced in a study of cytomegalovirus exposure and HLA in healthy donors. The study ran its PCR with 60 Vbeta and 13 Jbeta primers. Clones were read by immunoSEQ multiplex PCR, and TCRdb kept only the in-frame ones, dropping some. The sample gives under 250,000 clones, roughly four fifths of which show up once; about 2.1% is in the top ten. Material: PBMCs. These receptors were obtained from a man aged 30-40 years in good health and CMV-seronegative.

CDR3 in DNA: TGTGCCAGCAGCCCAATGTTTGGAACTAGCGGTAGCACAGATACGCAGTATTTT. As protein: CASSPMFGTSGSTDTQYF. The chain combines TRBV11-2 with TRBJ2-3; 8 bases match TRBD2. CDR1 is SGHAT and CDR2 is FQNNGV in the germline V gene. J lost 0 bases, V lost 5 bases, and 13 bases had no gene match. The CDR3 is 18 amino acids.

The chain carries TRBV6-1 and TRBJ2-7; D is possibly TRBD2 (5 bases). From germline, CDR1 is MNHNS and CDR2 SASEGT. The CDR3 spans 15 residues. V was pared by 2 bases and J by 7 bases, with 18 bases between. The CDR3 protein is CASSESKGGANEQYF. CDR3 DNA: TGTGCCAGCAGTGAAAGTAAAGGAGGAGCTAATGAGCAGTACTTC.

This chain joins TRBV28 and TRBJ2-3, with 8 bases lining up with TRBD1. Trimming took 6 bases from V and 5 from J; bases not matched to a gene: 1. CDR3 size: 12 residues. Germline lookup yields CDR1 MDHEN and CDR2 SYDVKM. The CDR3 loop is CASRDRVDTQYF. CDR3 DNA sequence: TGTGCCAGCAGGGACAGGGTAGATACGCAGTATTTT.

This rearrangement joins TRBV10-3 to TRBJ2-7, with TRBD1 as a possible D gene (6 bases). The ends were cut back, 3 bases at V and 1 base at J, with 7 bases in the middle. There are 13 residues in the CDR3. CDR1 and CDR2 from the germline V gene are ENHRY and SYGVKD. The CDR3 DNA reads TGTGCCATCAGTGAACAGGGTTCCTACGAGCAGTACTTC. As protein: CAISEQGSYEQYF.

The chain recombines TRBV11-2 with TRBJ1-1, with D perhaps matching TRBD1 (6 bases). Looked up from germline, CDR1 is SGHAT and CDR2 is FQNNGV. The V end lost 5 bases, the J end lost 7 bases, and 14 bases lay between the germline ends. This CDR3 is 13 amino acids long. In DNA form, the CDR3 reads TGTGCCAGCAGCAAACAGGGTATGGTTGAAGCTTTCTTT. Translated, it gives CASSKQGMVEAFF.

V is TRBV6-5 and J is TRBJ1-1; TRBD1 agrees at 8 bases. Germline lookup yields CDR1 MNHEY and CDR2 SVGAGI. This CDR3 region has 16 residues. V dropped 0 bases and J dropped 0; count of bases not matched to a gene: 3. CDR3 sequence (DNA): TGTGCCAGCAGTTACTCGTACAGGGGGGTGAACACTGAAGCTTTCTTT. This codes for CASSYSYRGVNTEAFF.